The present TCR beta chain was sequenced within a study of T-cell reconstitution after alpha-beta-depleted transplantation in children. Unique molecular identifiers were built into the TCRbeta library. TCRdb re-called the PCR reads with MiXCR, one entry per CDR3 protein. The data contain 350,000 to 450,000 distinct CDR3 sequences, less than 15% of them singletons. V was pared by 1 base and J by 5 bases, with 11 bases of the junction left unmatched. The CDR3 consists of 16 residues. Germline V CDR1 and CDR2: GTSNPN, SVGIG (reference sequence). The V call is TRBV30, the J call TRBJ2-5, with TRBD2 matching over 9 bases. The source of this sequence is a human donor who donated a stem cell graft to a child with Fanconi anemia. The sample consisted of PBMCs, taken from the stem cell graft. CDR3 loop: CAWSAFRRGGKETQYF. The CDR3 DNA follows: TGTGCCTGGAGTGCATTCAGGCGGGGGGGAAAGGAGACCCAGTACTTC.